One sample yielded the 25 T cell receptor beta chains listed below, sequenced in a study of vaccination effects on CD4 cells after COVID-19. The protocol was immunoSEQ multiplex PCR, while the TCRdb copy is restricted to in-frame clones and leaves out a portion. Here the sample spans tens of thousands of clones, around 73% being singletons. No antigen has been identified for these receptors. Before sequencing took place, the ViraFEST assay used viral peptide pools to expand antigen-specific CD4+ T cells. Subsequent to roughly 10 days of culture, CD4+ T cells were isolated. This person's SARS-CoV-2 infection, confirmed by PCR, occurred between March and December 2020. The sample was CD4+ T cells from PBMCs cultured with a peptide pool, taken before COVID-19 vaccination. The receptors shown here come from a human donor who had a prior SARS-CoV-2 infection.

The J gene is TRBJ1-5, the V gene TRBV2; D is uncertain. Trimming removed 4 bases from V and 3 bases from J, with 13 bases in between. CDR1 is SNHLY and CDR2 is FYNNEI in the germline V gene. This CDR3 is 15 amino acids long. The CDR3 sequence: CASSVESRDNQPQHF. In DNA form, the CDR3 reads TGTGCCAGCAGTGTTGAGTCTAGGGACAATCAGCCCCAGCATTTT.

This chain joins TRBV12-3 or TRBV12-4 and TRBJ1-2; 7 nucleotides agree with TRBD1. The CDR3 totals 13 residues. With 7 bases clipped from V and 6 bases from J, the junction kept 8 bases outside the gene matches. This chain's CDR3 is CASKRGRWDGYTF. The CDR3 DNA is TGTGCCAGCAAAAGGGGGCGCTGGGATGGCTACACCTTC.

This clone was recorded a few times. The rearrangement uses TRBV2 and TRBJ1-1; the D gene is possibly TRBD1 (5 bases). Per germline, CDR1 SNHLY and CDR2 FYNNEI. There are 15 residues in the CDR3. Trimming took off 7 bases at V and 1 base at J, with 16 bases between the two ends. The CDR3 region is CASTTQVGANTEAFF. The CDR3 DNA follows: TGTGCCAGCACCACCCAGGTAGGGGCGAACACTGAAGCTTTCTTT.

The genes are TRBV5-1 and TRBJ1-1; TRBD1 is a possible D gene (6 bases). Trimming left V 6 bases short and J 3 bases short, with 21 bases between. Germline CDR1 reads SGHRS; CDR2 reads YFSETQ. The CDR3 is 16 amino acids. The CDR3 sequence is CASIYNGPKGDTEAFF. The CDR3 nucleotides read TGCGCCAGCATCTATAACGGACCCAAGGGGGACACTGAAGCTTTCTTT. Drawing the rest from reference TRBV5-1 and TRBJ1-1, the complete variable domain is KAGVTQTPRYLIKTRGQQVTLSCSPISGHRSVSWYQQTPGQGLQFLFEYFSETQRNKGNFPGRFSGRQFSNSRSEMNVSTLELGDSALYLCASIYNGPKGDTEAFFGQGTRLTVV.

The chain carries TRBV11-3 and TRBJ1-4; 9 bases fit TRBD1. Germline loops: CDR1 SGHNT, CDR2 YENEEA. The CDR3 has 13 amino acids. V lost 5 bases to trimming and J lost 10 bases; unmatched junction nucleotides: 5. The CDR3 loop reads CASSLGQGPKLFF. The CDR3 region has the DNA TGTGCCAGCAGCCTCGGACAGGGGCCAAAACTGTTTTTT.

This clone was detected once. CDR3 residues: CAWSRQGLDQPQHF. Here the CDR3 DNA reads TGTGCCTGGAGTCGACAGGGACTTGATCAGCCCCAGCATTTT. This sequence joins TRBV30 and TRBJ1-5; 7 bases are shared with TRBD1. This CDR3 comprises 14 residues. The trim removed 2 bases at V and 5 bases at J, leaving 6 bases unmatched. Germline CDR1 and CDR2: GTSNPN and SVGIG (reference sequence).

The chain's CDR3 is CASSQVVTGSYEQYF. The CDR3 DNA reads as TGCGCCAGCAGCCAAGTTGTTACAGGCTCCTACGAGCAGTACTTC. This chain uses TRBV4-3 with TRBJ2-7; possibly TRBD1 for D (5 bases). CDR3 length: 15 amino acids. CDR1 is LGHNA, CDR2 YSLEER, per germline. V gave up 1 base and J gave up 0 bases, with 10 bases separating them.

This chain joins TRBV29-1 and TRBJ2-1, with TRBD2 as a possible D gene (5 bases). This CDR3 is built from 16 residues. V lost 6 bases and J lost 8, with 26 bases in between. Germline V CDR1 and CDR2: SQVTM, ANQGSEA. CDR3 amino acids: CSVPEGSLSNLYEQFF. The DNA for the CDR3 is TGCAGCGTCCCCGAGGGTAGCTTGAGTAACTTATATGAGCAGTTCTTC.

The genes are TRBV7-8 and TRBJ2-1, with 9 nucleotides matching TRBD2. V shed 1 base and J 5 bases; nucleotides not matched to a gene: 3. Per germline, CDR1 SGHVS and CDR2 FQNEAQ. The CDR3 has 15 amino acids. The CDR3 DNA sequence: TGTGCCAGCAGCTTAGGTCTAGCGGGGAACAATGAGCAGTTCTTC. Protein product: CASSLGLAGNNEQFF.

This chain uses TRBV5-1 with TRBJ1-2, with D tentatively TRBD1 (6 bases). The V gene's germline CDR1 is SGHRS and CDR2 YFSETQ. Trimming pared 0 bases from V and 8 bases from J, leaving 14 bases between. This CDR3 region has 14 residues. Here the CDR3 reads CASSLEGVEYGYTF. The DNA for the CDR3 is TGCGCCAGCAGCTTGGAGGGGGTCGAGTACGGCTACACCTTC. Combining the CDR3 with reference TRBV5-1 and TRBJ1-2 gives the whole variable domain KAGVTQTPRYLIKTRGQQVTLSCSPISGHRSVSWYQQTPGQGLQFLFEYFSETQRNKGNFPGRFSGRQFSNSRSEMNVSTLELGDSALYLCASSLEGVEYGYTFGSGTRLTVV.

J is TRBJ2-3 and V is TRBV3-1 (or the pseudogene TRBV3-2), with a possible D match to TRBD2 (5 bases). Trimming cost V 3 bases and J 12 bases, with 13 bases left between them. Germline CDR1 LGHDT, CDR2 YNNKEL (reference sequence). The length of the CDR3 is 12 residues. The CDR3 loop is CASSHRVREQYF. DNA for the CDR3: TGTGCCAGCAGCCATCGCGTCCGGGAACAGTATTTT.

The chain is built from TRBV10-3 and TRBJ1-2; tentatively, D is TRBD1 (6 bases). This CDR3 is 13 amino acids long. CDR1 and CDR2 (germline): ENHRY, SYGVKD. Trimming removed 6 bases from V and 3 bases from J, with 11 bases in between. CDR3 protein: CAISDRFDYGYTF. DNA of the CDR3: TGTGCCATCAGCGACAGGTTTGACTATGGCTACACCTTC.

This clone was counted a single time. The chain joins TRBV7-8 to TRBJ2-7; maybe TRBD1 (5 bases). The CDR3 extends over 16 amino acids. Germline CDR1 is SGHVS and CDR2 is FQNEAQ. Trimming shortened V by 0 bases and J by 0 bases, and 12 bases separated the two germline ends. The CDR3, as DNA: TGTGCCAGCAGCTTAGCCGAACACAGGAGCTCCTACGAGCAGTACTTC. Its protein product is CASSLAEHRSSYEQYF.

This clone has a single count. V is TRBV7-2 and J is TRBJ1-1; D is uncertain. The CDR3 consists of 14 residues. Deletions cut 2 bases from V and 1 base from J, with 8 bases between. The germline gives CDR1 SGHTA, CDR2 FQGNSA. The CDR3 loop is CASSLIRTNTEAFF. Here the CDR3 DNA reads TGTGCCAGCAGCTTAATCAGGACGAACACTGAAGCTTTCTTT.

This chain uses TRBV5-1 with TRBJ2-3; D gene uncertain. There are 14 residues in the CDR3. Germline V lookup: CDR1 SGHRS, CDR2 YFSETQ. Between the trimmed V and J ends, which lost 0 bases and 3 bases, there was a span of 8 bases. The CDR3 nucleotides read TGCGCCAGCAGCTTGGCCGGTGAGACAGATACGCAGTATTTT. It yields the protein CASSLAGETDTQYF.

V is TRBV10-3 and J is TRBJ2-1; possible D gene TRBD2, 6 bases. The CDR3 consists of 14 residues. The V end was cut by 5 bases, the J end by 0 bases, with 8 bases between. Germline V CDR1 and CDR2: ENHRY, SYGVKD. The CDR3 sequence is CAISPGLSYNEQFF. Written as DNA, the CDR3 is TGTGCCATCAGTCCGGGACTCTCCTACAATGAGCAGTTCTTC.

J is TRBJ2-3 and V is TRBV15; TRBD2 is a possible D gene (6 bases). This CDR3 is built from 12 residues. Germline lookup yields CDR1 LNHNV and CDR2 YYDKDF (reference sequence). The ends were cut back, 9 bases at V and 6 bases at J, with 13 bases in the middle. The CDR3: CATARDFDTQYF. DNA for the CDR3: TGTGCCACGGCCAGGGACTTCGATACGCAGTATTTT.

This clone was seen more than once but under ten times. This chain joins TRBV6-6 and TRBJ2-4, with D maybe TRBD2 (6 bases). The V and J ends lost 3 bases and 5 bases respectively, with 11 bases between them. The CDR3 spans 14 residues. CDR1 and CDR2 (germline): MNHNY, SVGAGI (reference sequence). In DNA, the CDR3 is TGTGCCAGCAGTTATCCGGACTACCAAAACATTCAGTACTTC. This encodes CASSYPDYQNIQYF.

The chain recombines TRBV24-1 with TRBJ1-2, with D unresolved. Germline assignment: CDR1 KGHDR and CDR2 SFDVKD. Trimming removed 3 bases from V and 3 bases from J, with 4 bases in between. The CDR3 has 12 residues. CDR3 DNA: TGTGCCACCAGTGATCCCTACTATGGCTACACCTTC. This codes for CATSDPYYGYTF.

The chain has TRBV3-1 (or the pseudogene TRBV3-2) and TRBJ1-4; a possible D gene is TRBD1 (5 bases). This CDR3 is 16 amino acids long. The germline CDR1 and CDR2 sequences are LGHDT and YNNKEL (reference sequence). The V gene lost 6 bases and the J gene lost 0 bases, with 14 bases spanning the gap. CDR3 protein: CASRPGAGSTNEKLFF. CDR3 bases: TGTGCCAGCAGACCCGGGGCCGGCTCAACTAATGAAAAACTGTTTTTT.

J is TRBJ2-2 and V is TRBV5-1, with TRBD1 matching over 9 bases. The CDR3 runs to 15 residues. Trimming took 4 bases from V and 3 from J; bases not matched to a gene: 4. Germline CDR1 SGHRS, CDR2 YFSETQ. The CDR3 DNA reads TGCGCCAGCAGCCCGGACAGGGGCGACACCGGGGAGCTGTTTTTT. Its translation is CASSPDRGDTGELFF.

J is TRBJ2-2 and V is TRBV7-3; tentatively, D is TRBD2 (5 bases). With 6 bases removed from V and 4 bases from J, the gap between germline ends came to 6 bases. Germline V gene lookup returns CDR1 SGHTA and CDR2 FQGTGA. The CDR3 length is 12 residues. Written as DNA, the CDR3 is TGTGCCAGCAGGGCGGGCACCGGGGAGCTGTTTTTT. Translation gives CASRAGTGELFF.

The V gene is TRBV5-5, the J gene TRBJ2-7; D remains unclear. V gave up 0 bases and J gave up 0 bases, with 7 bases separating them. CDR3 length equals 14 residues. CDR1 and CDR2 from the germline V gene are SGHKS and YYEKEE (reference sequence). The chain's CDR3 is CASSLVVGSYEQYF. The CDR3 nucleotides read TGTGCCAGCAGCTTGGTTGTCGGCTCCTACGAGCAGTACTTC.

This clone was picked up a small number of times. V is TRBV7-3 and J is TRBJ1-1; D call uncertain. V lost 0 bases and J lost 6, with 8 bases in between. Looked up from germline, CDR1 is SGHTA and CDR2 is FQGTGA. This CDR3 comprises 13 residues. CDR3 DNA sequence: TGTGCCAGCAGCTTAACGATGGGAGCTGAAGCTTTCTTT. Translated: CASSLTMGAEAFF.

The chain has TRBV7-2 and TRBJ2-3; maybe TRBD2 (6 bases). Per the germline V gene, CDR1 is SGHTA and CDR2 is FQGNSA. The ends were cut back, 6 bases at V and 4 bases at J, with 11 bases in the middle. CDR3 length: 13 residues. The CDR3 protein is CASRVGGADTQYF. CDR3 bases: TGTGCCAGCAGGGTTGGCGGGGCAGATACGCAGTATTTT.